These 16 T cell receptor beta chains came from one sample sequenced in a study of blood T cell repertoires in COVID-19. The repertoire was sequenced with immunoSEQ multiplex PCR; TCRdb's copy has only in-frame clones and lacks some. The sample gives roughly 220,000 clones, around nine tenths of which show up once; roughly 14% is in the top ten. Sequencing was done on a sample of PBMCs or T cells enriched from blood (not recorded which). Receptors originate from a woman between 50 and 59 years old with acute COVID-19.

This clone was seen only once. This chain joins TRBV12-3 or TRBV12-4 and TRBJ1-1, with TRBD1 as a possible D gene (5 bases). CDR3 size: 13 residues. V was shortened by 2 bases and J by 7 bases, with 11 bases between the two germline ends. CDR3 residues: CASSLFGAVEAFF. The CDR3 DNA sequence: TGTGCCAGCAGTTTATTTGGGGCAGTTGAAGCTTTCTTT.

Points on this clone: This specimen includes other DNA sequences encoding the same CDR3. The chain uses TRBV30 and TRBJ2-3; the match to TRBD2 covers 9 bases. Germline trimming cut 0 bases from V and 3 bases from J; bases unmatched to any gene: 4. The CDR3 extends over 15 amino acids. Germline loops: CDR1 GTSNPN, CDR2 SVGIG (reference sequence). For the CDR3, the DNA is TGTGCCTGGAGTGTCTGGCTAGCGGGGACAGATACGCAGTATTTT. It codes for CAWSVWLAGTDTQYF.

The chain couples TRBV18 to TRBJ2-7, with TRBD2 identical over 10 bases. The CDR3 consists of 12 residues. Germline values: CDR1 KGHSH, CDR2 LQKENI. The trim removed 10 bases at V and 6 bases at J, leaving 6 bases unmatched. The CDR3 coding sequence is TGTGCCACCGGGACTAGCGTAGGCGAGCAGTACTTC. It translates to CATGTSVGEQYF.

The CDR3, as DNA: TGTGCCAGCAGTTTAGCCCTAACCATAACTAGCGGGAGATTTGACACCGGGGAGCTGTTTTTT. Its protein is CASSLALTITSGRFDTGELFF. The chain has TRBV27 and TRBJ2-2; 11 bases map to TRBD2. This CDR3 region has 21 residues. With 2 bases clipped from V and 3 bases from J, the junction kept 17 bases outside the gene matches. The germline V gene has CDR1 MNHEY and CDR2 SMNVEV (reference sequence).

The genes are TRBV19 and TRBJ1-2, with 8 nucleotides matching TRBD1. The V gene's germline CDR1 is LNHDA and CDR2 SQIVND (reference sequence). Losses at the gene ends were 4 bases for V and 4 bases for J; bases not matched to a gene: 5. CDR3 size: 14 residues. The CDR3 sequence: CASSTLGQVYGYTF. The CDR3 DNA reads as TGTGCCAGTAGTACCCTGGGACAGGTCTATGGCTACACCTTC.

The rearrangement joins TRBV28 to TRBJ1-2; D gene ambiguous. The CDR3 extends over 11 amino acids. Germline values: CDR1 MDHEN, CDR2 SYDVKM. V dropped 3 bases and J dropped 12 bases, with 11 bases sitting between them. This chain's CDR3 is CASSFAGSDTF. As DNA, the CDR3 is TGTGCCAGCAGTTTTGCGGGGTCAGACACCTTC.

This chain connects TRBV5-1 to TRBJ2-3; D gene ambiguous. Looked up from germline, CDR1 is SGHRS and CDR2 is YFSETQ. The germline V and J ends were trimmed by 2 bases and 1 base, with 5 bases remaining between them. This CDR3 region has 13 residues. CDR3 coding DNA: TGCGCCAGCAGCTTTTCGGGCACAGATACGCAGTATTTT. This gives the protein CASSFSGTDTQYF. Looking up the rest from reference TRBV5-1 and TRBJ2-3 gives the full variable domain: KAGVTQTPRYLIKTRGQQVTLSCSPISGHRSVSWYQQTPGQGLQFLFEYFSETQRNKGNFPGRFSGRQFSNSRSEMNVSTLELGDSALYLCASSFSGTDTQYFGPGTRLTVL.

This clone was seen a few times. The rearrangement uses TRBV7-9 and TRBJ1-5; tentative D call: TRBD1 (5 bases). The CDR3 length is 15 residues. The germline gives CDR1 SEHNR, CDR2 FQNEAQ (reference sequence). Trimming took 0 bases from V and 7 from J, leaving 13 bases between them. The CDR3 DNA sequence: TGTGCCAGCAGCTTAGCAGCCGGCAGGGAACAGCCCCAGCATTTT. The encoded protein is CASSLAAGREQPQHF.

J is TRBJ2-1 and V is TRBV18; 7 positions match TRBD2. The CDR3 extends over 16 amino acids. V dropped 1 base and J dropped 7; count of bases not matched to a gene: 10. CDR1 is KGHSH and CDR2 is LQKENI in the germline V gene. The CDR3 DNA reads as TGTGCCAGCTCACCACTTCGGGCGGGGGATGCGAATGAGCAGTTCTTC. This encodes CASSPLRAGDANEQFF.

This chain links TRBV7-2 with TRBJ2-5; TRBD2 matches at 15 bases. CDR3 length: 16 residues. Trimming at V came to 3 bases and at J to 5 bases, leaving 4 bases not matched to a gene. Germline CDR1 is SGHTA and CDR2 is FQGNSA. CDR3 sequence reads: CASSLGLAGGRETQYF. The DNA of the CDR3 is TGTGCCAGCAGCTTGGGACTAGCGGGGGGCCGGGAGACCCAGTACTTC.

The rearrangement joins TRBV9 to TRBJ1-4, with unresolved D. This CDR3 spans 15 amino acids. Germline CDR1 and CDR2: SGDLS and YYNGEE. V shed 4 bases and J shed 5 bases, with 15 bases lying between them. The CDR3 DNA reads as TGTGCCAGCAGCCCCGGTCAGGCCTCAAATGAAAAACTGTTTTTT. Protein product: CASSPGQASNEKLFF.

The chain links TRBV28 to TRBJ2-7; 7 bases line up with TRBD1. CDR1 MDHEN and CDR2 SYDVKM come from the germline V gene. This CDR3 is 14 amino acids long. Trimming took 2 bases from V and 1 from J; bases not matched to a gene: 2. The CDR3, as DNA: TGTGCCAGCAGTTTAGAGGGGGCGTCCTACGAGCAGTACTTC. This codes for CASSLEGASYEQYF.

The chain combines TRBV28 with TRBJ1-2; D ambiguous. Looked up from germline, CDR1 is MDHEN and CDR2 is SYDVKM. The CDR3 covers 17 residues. Trimming took off 4 bases at V and 0 bases at J, with 18 bases between the two ends. In DNA, the CDR3 is TGTGCCAGCAGTTCTTCCGGGAATCCGATAGCTAACTATGGCTACACCTTC. Encoded protein: CASSSSGNPIANYGYTF.

The chain recombines TRBV7-8 with TRBJ1-2; TRBD1 agrees at 8 bases. CDR1 and CDR2 from the germline V gene are SGHVS and FQNEAQ. Trimming cost V 5 bases and J 0 bases; bases outside gene matches: 5. CDR3 length equals 15 residues. DNA of the CDR3: TGTGCCAGCAGCATCGGACAGGGAGCTAACTATGGCTACACCTTC. It translates to CASSIGQGANYGYTF.

This chain connects TRBV7-9 to TRBJ2-1; TRBD2 agrees at 8 bases. Germline V gives CDR1 SEHNR, CDR2 FQNEAQ (reference sequence). CDR3 length: 17 residues. Trimming removed 2 bases from V and 3 bases from J; junction bases left unmatched: 9. CDR3 DNA: TGTGCCAGCAGCTTACGGGAGGGGTTTCAGATCTACAATGAGCAGTTCTTC. Amino acid sequence: CASSLREGFQIYNEQFF.

The chain joins TRBV29-1 to TRBJ1-4, with 8 bases aligning to TRBD1. Germline CDR1 and CDR2: SQVTM and ANQGSEA. J gave up 8 bases and V 4 bases, and 12 bases lay outside the gene matches. CDR3 length equals 15 residues. The CDR3, as DNA: TGCAGCGTTGGCTCTACGGGACAGGCTATCGAAAAACTGTTTTTT. This sequence encodes CSVGSTGQAIEKLFF.